This T cell receptor (beta chain) comes out of a study of PD-1 blockade in mismatch repair-deficient tumors. Study overall: Enrolled about 2013-2016, patients had progressing, pretreated mismatch repair-deficient cancers of about a dozen types.

There are 17 residues in the CDR3. Using immunoSEQ multiplex PCR, the repertoire was profiled, and TCRdb retains in-frame clones only, with some absent. The table shows some 130,000 clones, with about nine tenths occurring only once. On this clone itself: Its antigen is currently unknown.

Study-wide results and limits: Tumor-resident clones, often undetectable pretreatment in blood, expanded then contracted after pembrolizumab.

Every patient had mismatch repair deficiency by PCR or immunohistochemistry. TCR sequencing covered a few patients who responded to pembrolizumab. The sequence was obtained from an adult with mismatch repair-deficient cancer. The sequenced sample was peripheral blood, obtained approximately 70 weeks after starting pembrolizumab. This rearrangement joins TRBV12-1 to TRBJ2-3. TRBV12-1 is annotated as a pseudogene. CDR3 DNA: TGTGCCAGCAGCTTTGCGAGCAGGGGACGGGGGACAGATACGCAGTATTTT. Translation gives CASSFASRGRGTDTQYF.